This TCR beta chain was recorded in a study of T cell repertoires in cytomegalovirus infection. This clonotype was observed a few times. TCRdb re-derived calls from the reads in MiXCR, one entry per CDR3 protein. This table holds about 740,000 distinct CDR3 sequences, less than 40% found once. The CDR3 has 15 amino acids. CDR1 and CDR2 from the germline V gene are SQVTM and ANQGSEA. With V trimmed by 1 base and J by 4 bases, 8 bases remained unmatched. This rearrangement joins TRBV29-1 to TRBJ2-3; TRBD2 agrees at 7 bases. What was sequenced was PBMCs. The TCR sequence derives from a human donor in good health (CMV status not recorded). Some clones in this sample may be carry-over from other donors' samples. The CDR3 nucleotides are TGCAGCGTTGAAGGTGGGAGGGTCGGCGCAGATACGCAGTATTTT. Protein: CSVEGGRVGADTQYF.